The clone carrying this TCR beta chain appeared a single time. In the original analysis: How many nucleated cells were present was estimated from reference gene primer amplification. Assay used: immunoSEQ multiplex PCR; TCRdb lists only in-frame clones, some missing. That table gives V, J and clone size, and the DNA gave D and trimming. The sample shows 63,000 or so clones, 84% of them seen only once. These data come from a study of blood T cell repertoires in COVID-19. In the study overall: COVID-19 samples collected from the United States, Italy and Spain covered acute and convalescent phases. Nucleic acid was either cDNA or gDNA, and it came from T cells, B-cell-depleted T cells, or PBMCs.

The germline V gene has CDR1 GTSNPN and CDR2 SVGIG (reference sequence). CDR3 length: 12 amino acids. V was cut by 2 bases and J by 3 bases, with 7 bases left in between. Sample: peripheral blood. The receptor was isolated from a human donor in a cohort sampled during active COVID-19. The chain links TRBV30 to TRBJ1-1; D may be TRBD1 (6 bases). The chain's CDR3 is CAWSPGDTEAFF. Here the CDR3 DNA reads TGTGCCTGGAGTCCAGGGGACACTGAAGCTTTCTTT.